This TCR beta chain was identified during a study of shared clonotypes between healthy human individuals. Whole-study results and caveats: Clonotype sharing among donors was expected to depend on sequencing depth. Non-shared clonotypes were found to have lower generation probabilities than the clonotypes that were shared by all four of the sorted-subset donors.

Concerning this clone: Its antigen is currently unknown.

The V gene's germline CDR1 is MNHNY and CDR2 SVGAGI (reference sequence). The CDR3 contains 16 residues. The ends were cut back, 0 bases at V and 4 bases at J, with 14 bases in the middle. Over several immunoSEQ plates, each subset's genomic DNA was distributed in even portions. Here immunoSEQ multiplex PCR was the method, and the copy in TCRdb shows in-frame clones only, minus some. The sample yields around 2.1 million clones, nearly 97% seen once. The chain combines TRBV6-6 with TRBJ2-3, with D possibly being TRBD2 (5 bases). Sequencing input: naive CD4+ T cells sorted from blood. The subset denotes: CD45RA+ positively selected. The TCR sequence derives from a man aged 18 to 30 in good health. The CDR3 here is CASSYSEGLWADTQYF. For the CDR3, the DNA is TGTGCCAGCAGTTACTCAGAGGGCCTGTGGGCAGATACGCAGTATTTT.